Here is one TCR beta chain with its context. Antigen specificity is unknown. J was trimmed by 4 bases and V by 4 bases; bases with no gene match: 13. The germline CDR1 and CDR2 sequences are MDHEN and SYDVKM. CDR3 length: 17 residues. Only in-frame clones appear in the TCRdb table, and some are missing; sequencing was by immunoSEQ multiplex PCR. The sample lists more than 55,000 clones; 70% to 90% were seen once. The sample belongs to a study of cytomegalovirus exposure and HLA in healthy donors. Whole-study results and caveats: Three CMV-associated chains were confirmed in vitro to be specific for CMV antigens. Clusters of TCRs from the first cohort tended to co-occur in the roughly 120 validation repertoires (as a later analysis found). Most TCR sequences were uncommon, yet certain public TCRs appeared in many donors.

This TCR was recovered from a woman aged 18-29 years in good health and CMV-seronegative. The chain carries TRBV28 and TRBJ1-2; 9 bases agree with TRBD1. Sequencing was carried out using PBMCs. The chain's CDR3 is CASSSPGTGFSFYGYTF. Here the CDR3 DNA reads TGTGCCAGCAGTTCACCAGGGACAGGGTTTTCCTTCTATGGCTACACCTTC.